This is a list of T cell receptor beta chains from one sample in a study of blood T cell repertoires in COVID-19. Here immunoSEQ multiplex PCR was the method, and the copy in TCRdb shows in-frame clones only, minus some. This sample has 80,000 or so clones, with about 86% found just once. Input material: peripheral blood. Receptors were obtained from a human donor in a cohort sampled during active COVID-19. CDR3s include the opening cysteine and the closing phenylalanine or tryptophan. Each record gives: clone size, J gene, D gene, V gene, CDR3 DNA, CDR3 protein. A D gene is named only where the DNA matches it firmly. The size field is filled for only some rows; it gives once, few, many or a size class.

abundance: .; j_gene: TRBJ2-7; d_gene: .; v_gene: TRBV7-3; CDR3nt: TGTGCCAGCAGCTTAATGGGCAGGGAATCCGAGCAGTACTTC; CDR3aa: CASSLMGRESEQYF
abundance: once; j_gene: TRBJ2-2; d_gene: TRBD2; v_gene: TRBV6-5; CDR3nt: TGTGCCAGCAGGCCGGGGGGAAGGAACGGGGAGCTGTTTTTT; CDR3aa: CASRPGGRNGELFF
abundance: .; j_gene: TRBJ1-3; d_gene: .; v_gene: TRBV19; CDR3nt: TGTGCCAGTTGCCGGATCCCTAGCTCTGGAAACACCATATATTTT; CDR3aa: CASCRIPSSGNTIYF
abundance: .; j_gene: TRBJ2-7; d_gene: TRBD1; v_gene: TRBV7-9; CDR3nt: TGTGCCAGCAGCACCCGGCAGGGACAGACCCATTCCTACGAGCAGTACTTC; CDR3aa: CASSTRQGQTHSYEQYF
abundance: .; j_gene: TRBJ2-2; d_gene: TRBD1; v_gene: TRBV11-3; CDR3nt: TGTGCCAGCAGCTTAGAACAGGGGGCGGTCGGGGAGCTGTTTTTT; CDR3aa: CASSLEQGAVGELFF
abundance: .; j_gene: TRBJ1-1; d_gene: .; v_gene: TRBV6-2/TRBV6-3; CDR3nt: TGTGCCAGCAGTCGCATGCAGGGTGCCACTGAAGCTTTCTTT; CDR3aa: CASSRMQGATEAFF
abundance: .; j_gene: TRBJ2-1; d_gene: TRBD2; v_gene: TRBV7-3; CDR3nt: TGTGCCAGCAGCCCACTAGCGGACTCCTACAATGAGCAGTTCTTC; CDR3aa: CASSPLADSYNEQFF
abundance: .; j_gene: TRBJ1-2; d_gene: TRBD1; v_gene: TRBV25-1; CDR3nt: TGTGCCAGCAGTGAGGCAGGGGGCTTTGGCTACACCTTC; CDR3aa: CASSEAGGFGYTF
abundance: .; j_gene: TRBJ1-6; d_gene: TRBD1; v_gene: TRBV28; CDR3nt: TGTGCCAGCAGCGCGACAGGGATTTATAATTCACCCCTCCACTTT; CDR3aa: CASSATGIYNSPLHF
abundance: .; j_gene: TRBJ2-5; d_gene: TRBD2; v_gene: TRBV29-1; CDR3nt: TGCAGCGTTAAACTAGCGGGAGGGCTCCAAGAGACCCAGTACTTC; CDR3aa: CSVKLAGGLQETQYF
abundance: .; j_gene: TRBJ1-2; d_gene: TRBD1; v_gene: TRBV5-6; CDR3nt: TGTGCCAGCAGCCCCCTGGACAGGGGGATTCTACGGACCTTC; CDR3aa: CASSPLDRGILRTF
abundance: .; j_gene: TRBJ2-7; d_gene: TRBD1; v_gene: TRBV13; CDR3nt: TGTGCCAGCAGAGGGGGCGATTACGAGCAGTACTTC; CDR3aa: CASRGGDYEQYF
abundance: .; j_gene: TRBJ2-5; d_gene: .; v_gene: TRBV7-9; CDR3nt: TGTGCCTCAAACGAGGAGGGGGCCAATCAAGAGACCCAGTACTTC; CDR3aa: CASNEEGANQETQYF
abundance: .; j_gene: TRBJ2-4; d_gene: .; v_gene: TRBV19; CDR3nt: TGTGCCAGTGGACTGAGGGAGTTCGGAGGCTTAGGCAAAAACATTCAGTACTTC; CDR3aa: CASGLREFGGLGKNIQYF
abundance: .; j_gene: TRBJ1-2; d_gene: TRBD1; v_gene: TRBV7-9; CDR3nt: TGTGCCAGCAGCCAGATGTGGGACAGGGGGTTTTATGGCTACACCTTC; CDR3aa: CASSQMWDRGFYGYTF
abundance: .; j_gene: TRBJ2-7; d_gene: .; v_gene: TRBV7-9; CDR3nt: TGTGCCAGCAGCTCCGGAGGGGCCCGAGTCTACGAGCAGTACTTC; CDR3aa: CASSSGGARVYEQYF
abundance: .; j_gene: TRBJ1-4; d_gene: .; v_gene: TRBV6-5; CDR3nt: TGTGCCAGCAGTTACTCTTGGGGGGGGGAAAAACTGTTTTTT; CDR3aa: CASSYSWGGEKLFF
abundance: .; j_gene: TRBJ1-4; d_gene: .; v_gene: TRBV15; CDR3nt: TGTGCCACCAGCAGAGATCCCATTGACAGGAATAATGAAAAACTGTTTTTT; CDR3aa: CATSRDPIDRNNEKLFF
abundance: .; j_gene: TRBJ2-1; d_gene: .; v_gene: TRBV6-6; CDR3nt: TGTGCCAGCACTATAGACGGTGAACAGGTCAATGAGCAGTTCTTC; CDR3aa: CASTIDGEQVNEQFF
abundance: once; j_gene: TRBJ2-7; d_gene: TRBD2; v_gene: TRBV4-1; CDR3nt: TGCGCCAGCAGCCAAATCCCGGGACTAGCGCCTTACGAGCAGTACTTC; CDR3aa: CASSQIPGLAPYEQYF
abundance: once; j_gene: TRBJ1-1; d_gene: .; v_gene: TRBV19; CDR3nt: TGTGCCAGTAGTAACAGGGTAGCGAACACTGAAGCTTTCTTT; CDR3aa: CASSNRVANTEAFF
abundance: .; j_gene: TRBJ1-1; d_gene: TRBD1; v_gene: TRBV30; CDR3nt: TGTGCCTGGATGGGACAGGCGAACACTGAAGCTTTCTTT; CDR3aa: CAWMGQANTEAFF
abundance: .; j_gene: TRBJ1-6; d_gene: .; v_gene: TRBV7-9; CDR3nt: TGTGCCAGCAGCTTAGGAGGGACGGAACAGGGAACACCCCTCCACTTT; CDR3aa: CASSLGGTEQGTPLHF
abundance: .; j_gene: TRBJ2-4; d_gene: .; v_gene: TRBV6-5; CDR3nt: TGTGCCAGCAACAGAGATCTAGCCAAAAACATTCAGTACTTC; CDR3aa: CASNRDLAKNIQYF
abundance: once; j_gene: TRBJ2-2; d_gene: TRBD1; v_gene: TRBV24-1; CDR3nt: TGTGCCACCAGTGATTCGGACAGGTCGAACACCGGGGAGCTGTTTTTT; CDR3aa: CATSDSDRSNTGELFF
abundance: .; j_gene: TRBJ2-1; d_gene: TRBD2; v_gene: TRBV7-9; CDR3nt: TGTGCCAGCAGCCACCCGACTAGCGTGAGCTCCTACAATGAGCAGTTCTTC; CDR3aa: CASSHPTSVSSYNEQFF
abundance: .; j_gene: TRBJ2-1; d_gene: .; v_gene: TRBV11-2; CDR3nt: TGTGCCAGCAGCTTAGGTCATGGCGGATACAATGAGCAGTTCTTC; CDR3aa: CASSLGHGGYNEQFF
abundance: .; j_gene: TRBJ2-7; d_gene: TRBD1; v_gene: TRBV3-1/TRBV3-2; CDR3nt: TGTGCCAGCAGCGCTCCCGGGACAGGTAAAGACGAGCAGTACTTC; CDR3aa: CASSAPGTGKDEQYF
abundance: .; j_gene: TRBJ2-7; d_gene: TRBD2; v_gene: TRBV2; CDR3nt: TGTGCCAGCAGACCCCTAGCGGGAGCAATGAAGCAGTACTTC; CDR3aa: CASRPLAGAMKQYF
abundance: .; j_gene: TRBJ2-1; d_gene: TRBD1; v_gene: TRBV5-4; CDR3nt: TGTGCCAGCAGCAGGCTTGGGACAGGGCATCCTATGAATGAGCAGTTCTTC; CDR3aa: CASSRLGTGHPMNEQFF
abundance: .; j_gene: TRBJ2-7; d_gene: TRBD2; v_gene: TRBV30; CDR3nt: TGTGCCTGGAGTTGGGGGGGTGAGCAGTACTTC; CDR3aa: CAWSWGGEQYF
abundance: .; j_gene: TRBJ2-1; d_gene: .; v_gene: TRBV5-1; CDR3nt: TGCGCCAGCAGCTTCAGCGGGCCGACTGAGCAGTTCTTC; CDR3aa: CASSFSGPTEQFF
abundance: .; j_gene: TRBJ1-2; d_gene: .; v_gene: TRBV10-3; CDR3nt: TGTGCCATCAGCAGGGACACCACTAACTATGGCTACACCTTC; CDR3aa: CAISRDTTNYGYTF
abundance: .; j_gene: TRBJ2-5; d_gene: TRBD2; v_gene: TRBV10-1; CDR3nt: TGCGCCAGCAGTGAGTCGAGGGGACTAGCGTTTCAAGAGACCCAGTACTTC; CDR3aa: CASSESRGLAFQETQYF
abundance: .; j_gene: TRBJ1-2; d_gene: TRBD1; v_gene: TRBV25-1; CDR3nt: TGTGCCAGCAGTGAAGACAGGGGGCGTTATGGCTACACCTTC; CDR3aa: CASSEDRGRYGYTF
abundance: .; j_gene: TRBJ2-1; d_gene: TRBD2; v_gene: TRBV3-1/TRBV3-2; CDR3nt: TGTGCCAGCAGCGCTACCGGGACTACTCTTAATGAGCAGTTCTTC; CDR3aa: CASSATGTTLNEQFF
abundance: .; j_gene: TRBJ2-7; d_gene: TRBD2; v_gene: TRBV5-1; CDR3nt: TGCGCCAGCAGCTCCGGGACTAGCGGGGGCTACGAGCAGTACTTC; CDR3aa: CASSSGTSGGYEQYF
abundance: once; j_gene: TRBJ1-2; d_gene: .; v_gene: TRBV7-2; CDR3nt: TGTGCCAGCAGCTTAGAAGTTAGCTATGGCTACACCTTC; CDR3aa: CASSLEVSYGYTF
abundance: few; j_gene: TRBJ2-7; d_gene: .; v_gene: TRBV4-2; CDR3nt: TGTGCCAGCAGCCAGAGTCGCGACGAGCAGTACTTC; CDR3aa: CASSQSRDEQYF
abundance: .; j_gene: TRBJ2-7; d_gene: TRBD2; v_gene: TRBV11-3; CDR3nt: TGTGCCAGCAGCTTCTCTAGCGGGAGCTCCTACGAGCAGTACTTC; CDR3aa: CASSFSSGSSYEQYF
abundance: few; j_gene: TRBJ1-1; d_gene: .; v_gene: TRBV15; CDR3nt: TGTGCCACCAGCAGAGAACAGGGCGGCTTCACTGAAGCTTTCTTT; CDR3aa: CATSREQGGFTEAFF
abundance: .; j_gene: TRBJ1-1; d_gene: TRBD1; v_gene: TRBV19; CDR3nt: TGTGCCAGTAGTATTGGGGGACAGGTGAACACTGAAGCTTTCTTT; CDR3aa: CASSIGGQVNTEAFF
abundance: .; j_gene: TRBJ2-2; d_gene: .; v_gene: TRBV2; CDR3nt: TGTGCCAGCAGTGTCCTAGTACCCGGGGAGCTGTTTTTT; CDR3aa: CASSVLVPGELFF
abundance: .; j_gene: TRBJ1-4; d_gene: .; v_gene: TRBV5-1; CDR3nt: TGCGCCAGCAAGACCGGGACACAAGCTGAAAAACTGTTTTTT; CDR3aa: CASKTGTQAEKLFF
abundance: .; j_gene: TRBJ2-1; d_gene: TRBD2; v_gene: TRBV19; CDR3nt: TGTGCCAGTAGTCCGCTGTGGCTAGCGGGGGGGCATTGGTCCTACAATGAGCAGTTCTTC; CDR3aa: CASSPLWLAGGHWSYNEQFF
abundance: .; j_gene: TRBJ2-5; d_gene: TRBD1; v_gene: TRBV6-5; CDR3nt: TGTGCCAGCAGTCGGGACAGGGGGCGCGGGCCATACTTC; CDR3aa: CASSRDRGRGPYF
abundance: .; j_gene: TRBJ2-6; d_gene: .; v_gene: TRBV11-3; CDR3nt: TGTGCCAGCAGCAAAACCTGGGCCGGCGGGGCCAACGTCCTGACTTTC; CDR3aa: CASSKTWAGGANVLTF
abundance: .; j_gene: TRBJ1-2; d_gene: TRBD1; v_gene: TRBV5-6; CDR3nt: TGTGCCAGCAGGGGACAGGACTATGGCTACACCTTC; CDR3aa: CASRGQDYGYTF
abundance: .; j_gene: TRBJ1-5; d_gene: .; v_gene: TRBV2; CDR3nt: TGTGCCAGCAGTGGTTGGGGGGGCAATCAGCCCCAGCATTTT; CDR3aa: CASSGWGGNQPQHF
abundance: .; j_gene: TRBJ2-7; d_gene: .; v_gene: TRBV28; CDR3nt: TGTGCCAGCAGCCCCTCGCAGGGAAAATATTCCTACGAGCAGTACTTC; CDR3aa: CASSPSQGKYSYEQYF
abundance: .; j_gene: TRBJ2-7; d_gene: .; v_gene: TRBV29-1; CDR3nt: TGCAGCGTTGTGATGGGGGGGCTCTCCTACGAGCAGTACTTC; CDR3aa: CSVVMGGLSYEQYF
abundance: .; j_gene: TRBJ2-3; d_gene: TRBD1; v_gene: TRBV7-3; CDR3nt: TGTGCCAGCAGCTTAGGGACAGGGCTCGGTGAAGGGGATACGCAGTATTTT; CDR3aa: CASSLGTGLGEGDTQYF
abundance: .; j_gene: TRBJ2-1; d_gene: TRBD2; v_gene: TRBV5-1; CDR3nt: TGCGCCAGCAGAACTAGCGAATACAATGAGCAGTTCTTC; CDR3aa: CASRTSEYNEQFF
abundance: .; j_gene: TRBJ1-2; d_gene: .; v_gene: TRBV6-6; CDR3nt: TGTGCCAGCAGGACAGGAAACTATGGCTACACCTTC; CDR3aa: CASRTGNYGYTF
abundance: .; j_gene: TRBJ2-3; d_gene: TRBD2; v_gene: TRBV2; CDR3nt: TGTGCCAGCAGGGCTAGGGAGGGGCGCACAGATACGCAGTATTTT; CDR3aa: CASRAREGRTDTQYF
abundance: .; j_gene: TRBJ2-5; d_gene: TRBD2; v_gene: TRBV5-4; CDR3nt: TGTGCCAGCAGCAGTAGGACTAGCGGAGGGGAGACCCAGTACTTC; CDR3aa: CASSSRTSGGETQYF
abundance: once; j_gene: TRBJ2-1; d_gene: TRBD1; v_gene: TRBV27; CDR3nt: TGTGCCAGCAGTTTATCGGGGACAGGGGGTATTCAGCAGTTCTTC; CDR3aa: CASSLSGTGGIQQFF
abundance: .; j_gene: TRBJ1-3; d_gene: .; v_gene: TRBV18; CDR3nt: TGTGCCAGCTCACCACCGCAACATTTGGGGGCGAACTCTGGAAACACCATATATTTT; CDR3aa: CASSPPQHLGANSGNTIYF
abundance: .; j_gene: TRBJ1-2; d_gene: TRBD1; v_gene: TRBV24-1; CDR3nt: TGTGCCACCAGTGACCTCCGGACAGGGAATGGCTACACCTTC; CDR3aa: CATSDLRTGNGYTF